This T cell receptor (beta chain) was recorded in a study of identical twins. General study points: Recombination models fit unrelated individuals' TCR alpha sharing but underestimated twins'.

TCRdb processed the 5' RACE reads anew with MiXCR; each CDR3 protein has one entry. The sample has 450,000 or so distinct CDR3 sequences; 20% to 25% are singletons. This CDR3 has 14 residues. V gave up 10 bases and J gave up 1 base, with 13 bases separating them. Germline CDR1 and CDR2: LNHDA and SQIVND (reference sequence). In the case of this clonotype: Its antigen is unidentified.

This sample was also put to use in a study of T cells expressing NK-cell markers.

Sequencing used CD4+ T cells sorted from blood. This receptor was identified in a woman under 30 in good health. The chain carries TRBV19 and TRBJ2-2, with TRBD2 as a possible D gene (5 bases). The CDR3 sequence: CATKAVLNTGELFF. The CDR3 DNA is TGTGCCACCAAAGCGGTATTGAACACCGGGGAGCTGTTTTTT.